This TCR beta chain comes out of a study of T cells in Graves' hyperthyroidism and ophthalmopathy. On the study more broadly: Peripheral blood draws took place at initial diagnosis, ahead of any treatment.

Points on this clonotype: Its cognate antigen is unknown.

Germline values: CDR1 SGHAT, CDR2 FQNNGV. Trimming took off 2 bases at V and 6 bases at J, with 15 bases between the two ends. The CDR3 runs to 15 residues. Enrolled ophthalmopathy patients presented with a Clinical Activity Score of at least 3, a NOSPECS grade of at least 4, and disease duration under 3 months. Each 10 ml fresh peripheral blood draw supplied the PBMCs. Study-level findings and limits: Through a model of 13 V-J features, ophthalmopathy was separated from stable hyperthyroidism.

Amplified TCR beta CDR3 regions derived from RNA transcripts. Using the HTBI primer set, a first-round RT-PCR was run on the TCR CDR3. From the multiplex PCR reads, TCRdb called clonotypes with MiXCR, one entry per CDR3 protein. The sample records 300,000 or so distinct CDR3 sequences, around 15% being singletons. The V call is TRBV11-2, the J call TRBJ2-3, with D hard to call. Sequencing was done on a sample of blood. The TCR originated in a woman aged 55-70 years with Graves' ophthalmopathy. For the CDR3, the DNA is TGTGCCAGCAGCTTAAACCCCCTGAAGGCGGATACGCAGTATTTT. Encoded protein: CASSLNPLKADTQYF. The full variable domain, in which reference TRBV11-2 and TRBJ2-3 provide the parts outside the CDR3, is EAGVAQSPRYKIIEKRQSVAFWCNPISGHATLYWYQQILGQGPKLLIQFQNNGVVDDSQLPKDRFSAERLKGVDSTLKIQPAKLEDSAVYLCASSLNPLKADTQYFGPGTRLTVL.